These 15 T cell receptor beta chains came from one sample sequenced in a study of PD-1 blockade in classical Hodgkin lymphoma. The assay was immunoSEQ multiplex PCR, and TCRdb's table has in-frame clones only and misses some. The profile shows some 41,000 clones, approximately 70% of them singletons. Patients all relapsed after autologous stem cell transplantation, and there was variation in brentuximab vedotin exposure. This material consisted of peripheral blood mononuclear cells (PBMCs), taken before the second cycle of nivolumab. The receptor set was obtained from a human donor with classical Hodgkin lymphoma.

This rearrangement joins TRBV7-9 to TRBJ1-4, with 9 bases lining up with TRBD1. The CDR3 has 12 residues. Trimming at V came to 11 bases and at J to 6 bases, leaving 4 bases not matched to a gene. Germline CDR1 reads SEHNR; CDR2 reads FQNEAQ (reference sequence). The CDR3 nucleotides are TGTGCCGGTCGGACAGGGGATGAAAAACTGTTTTTT. This encodes CAGRTGDEKLFF.

CDR3 loop: CASSTTGLEQYF. CDR3 sequence (DNA): TGCGCCAGCAGCACGACAGGGCTCGAGCAGTACTTC. The V and J genes are TRBV5-1 and TRBJ2-7, with 7 bases that match TRBD1. CDR3 length: 12 amino acids. The germline V gene has CDR1 SGHRS and CDR2 YFSETQ. The V and J ends lost 4 bases and 6 bases, in that order; junction bases with no gene match: 4.

This clone appeared a few times. The chain combines TRBV7-8 with TRBJ2-3; 7 bases align to TRBD2. The CDR3 contains 13 residues. V shed 8 bases and J 6 bases; nucleotides not matched to a gene: 8. Per the germline V gene, CDR1 is SGHVS and CDR2 is FQNEAQ. The CDR3 protein is CASRSGRLDTQYF. CDR3 DNA: TGTGCCAGCCGTAGCGGGCGGCTGGATACGCAGTATTTT.

This sequence joins TRBV27 and TRBJ1-1, with 9 bases fitting TRBD1. After removal of 7 bases from V and 4 bases from J, the junction contained 1 base not matched to a gene. The CDR3 has 12 residues. The germline gives CDR1 MNHEY, CDR2 SMNVEV (reference sequence). CDR3: CASMTGGTEAFF. The CDR3 nucleotides read TGTGCCAGCATGACAGGGGGCACTGAAGCTTTCTTT.

The chain uses TRBV7-3 and TRBJ2-7; 9 bases line up with TRBD1. The length of the CDR3 is 15 residues. With 4 bases clipped from V and 1 base from J, the junction kept 5 bases outside the gene matches. From germline, CDR1 is SGHTA and CDR2 FQGTGA. This CDR3 is CASSSTGTGSYEQYF. The CDR3 coding sequence is TGTGCCAGCAGCTCAACCGGGACAGGGTCCTACGAGCAGTACTTC. Using reference TRBV7-3 and TRBJ2-7 for the parts outside the CDR3, the full variable domain is GAGVSQTPSNKVTEKGKYVELRCDPISGHTALYWYRQSLGQGPEFLIYFQGTGAADDSGLPNDRFFAVRPEGSVSTLKIQRTERGDSAVYLCASSSTGTGSYEQYFGPGTRLTVT.

This clone turned up a few times. The genes are TRBV10-3 and TRBJ1-1; D is possibly TRBD1 (6 bases). The V gene lost 9 bases and the J gene lost 6 bases, with 8 bases spanning the gap. The germline V gene has CDR1 ENHRY and CDR2 SYGVKD. This CDR3 region has 10 residues. CDR3 loop: CAMGAPEAFF. The CDR3 bases are TGTGCCATGGGGGCACCTGAAGCTTTCTTT.

This chain links TRBV7-2 with TRBJ1-1, with 8 nucleotides matching TRBD1. V was clipped by 4 bases and J by 4 bases; unmatched bases: 8. There are 15 residues in the CDR3. Germline lookup yields CDR1 SGHTA and CDR2 FQGNSA. The CDR3 sequence is CASSSPDRGSTEAFF. The DNA for the CDR3 is TGTGCCAGCAGCTCCCCCGACAGGGGCAGCACTGAAGCTTTCTTT.

This clone was counted between two and nine times. This sequence joins TRBV29-1 and TRBJ2-2, with D possibly being TRBD1 (6 bases). From germline, CDR1 is SQVTM and CDR2 ANQGSEA. The CDR3 has 18 residues. Trimming removed 5 bases from V and 3 bases from J, with 25 bases in between. DNA for the CDR3: TGCAGCGTTCAGGGGCACCTCTCCGTAGAACGGGACACCGGGGAGCTGTTTTTT. Its protein product is CSVQGHLSVERDTGELFF.

J is TRBJ1-1 and V is TRBV5-6, with D possibly matching TRBD1 (5 bases). The germline gives CDR1 SGHDT, CDR2 YYEEEE. With 4 bases removed from V and 4 bases from J, the gap between germline ends came to 17 bases. This CDR3 comprises 15 residues. CDR3 coding DNA: TGTGCCAGCAGCGCACCCAGGGTAAGGGGCACTGAAGCTTTCTTT. The encoded protein is CASSAPRVRGTEAFF.

This chain connects TRBV5-1 to TRBJ2-1; TRBD2 aligns across 10 bases. The CDR3 length is 19 residues. Germline CDR1 and CDR2: SGHRS and YFSETQ. The junction had 18 bases not matched to a gene; V was cut back by 3 bases and J by 6 bases. CDR3 loop: CASSSPTSGIAQSRNEQFF. Here the CDR3 DNA reads TGCGCCAGCAGCTCCCCTACTAGCGGGATTGCCCAATCTCGCAATGAGCAGTTCTTC.

The J gene is TRBJ1-2, the V gene TRBV6-1; D is possibly TRBD1 (5 bases). CDR1 is MNHNS and CDR2 is SASEGT in the germline V gene. The CDR3 consists of 13 residues. V was cut by 3 bases and J by 8 bases, with 13 bases left in between. CDR3 nucleotide sequence: TGTGCCAGCAGTGATTTCATGAGGGGAGGCTACACCTTC. Its translation: CASSDFMRGGYTF.

This rearrangement joins TRBV19 to TRBJ2-7, with a weak D call TRBD1 (5 bases). The CDR3 has 13 residues. V lost 2 bases, J lost 6 bases, and 11 bases lay in between. Germline V gene data show CDR1 as LNHDA and CDR2 as SQIVND (reference sequence). CDR3 nucleotide sequence: TGTGCCAGTAGTATATCAGGGTCGGGCGAGCAGTACTTC. Protein product: CASSISGSGEQYF.

This clone was picked up a small number of times. The chain recombines TRBV9 with TRBJ2-7; D call uncertain. This CDR3 has 13 amino acids. Trimming cost V 0 bases and J 3 bases, with 7 bases left between them. Germline V CDR1 and CDR2: SGDLS, YYNGEE. Here the CDR3 reads CASSVATDYEQYF. CDR3 coding DNA: TGTGCCAGCAGCGTAGCTACAGACTACGAGCAGTACTTC.

The chain links TRBV5-6 to TRBJ1-2; tentative D call: TRBD1 (6 bases). The CDR3 covers 13 residues. Germline CDR1 and CDR2: SGHDT and YYEEEE. The V end lost 5 bases, the J end lost 4 bases, and 12 bases lay between the germline ends. The CDR3 reads CASSPDSIYGYTF. The CDR3 nucleotides read TGTGCCAGCAGTCCGGACAGTATCTATGGCTACACCTTC. Combining the CDR3 with reference TRBV5-6 and TRBJ1-2 gives the whole variable domain DAGVTQSPTHLIKTRGQQVTLRCSPKSGHDTVSWYQQALGQGPQFIFQYYEEEERQRGNFPDRFSGHQFPNYSSELNVNALLLGDSALYLCASSPDSIYGYTFGSGTRLTVV.

The chain recombines TRBV4-2 with TRBJ1-2, with TRBD1 as a possible D gene (6 bases). V was shortened by 1 base and J by 3 bases, with 12 bases between the two germline ends. Looked up from germline, CDR1 is LGHNA and CDR2 is YNFKEQ. CDR3 length: 15 residues. The CDR3, as DNA: TGTGCCAGCAGCCAAGGCTCAGGGGTTGACTATGGCTACACCTTC. Translated: CASSQGSGVDYGYTF.